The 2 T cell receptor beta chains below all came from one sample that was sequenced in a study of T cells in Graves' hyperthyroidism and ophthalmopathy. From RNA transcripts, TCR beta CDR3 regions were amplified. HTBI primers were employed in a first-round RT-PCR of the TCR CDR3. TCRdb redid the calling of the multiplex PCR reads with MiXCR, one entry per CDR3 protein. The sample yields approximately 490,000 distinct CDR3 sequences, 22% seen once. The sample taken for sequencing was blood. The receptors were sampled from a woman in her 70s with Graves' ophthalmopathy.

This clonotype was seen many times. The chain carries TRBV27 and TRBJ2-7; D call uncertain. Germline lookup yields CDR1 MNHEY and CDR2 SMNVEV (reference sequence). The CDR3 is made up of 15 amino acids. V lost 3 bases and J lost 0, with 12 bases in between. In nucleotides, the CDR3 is TGTGCCAGCAGTTTCGCGGACGGATCCTCCTACGAGCAGTACTTC. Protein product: CASSFADGSSYEQYF.

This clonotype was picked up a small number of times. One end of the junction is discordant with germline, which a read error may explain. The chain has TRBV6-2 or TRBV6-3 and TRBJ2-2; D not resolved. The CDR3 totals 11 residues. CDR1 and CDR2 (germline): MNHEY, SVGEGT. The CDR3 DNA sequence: TGTGCCAGCAGGAACCCCGGGGAGCTGTTTTTT. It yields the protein CASRNPGELFF.